Only a few counts were recorded for the clone carrying this TCR beta chain. Antigen: not known. This specimen comes from a study of T cells after yellow fever vaccination. The overall study: With SMART-Seq v4 Ultra Low Input, the fractions containing low cell numbers were prepared. Study-wide results and caveats: High-abundance clonotypes from the bulk population could contaminate FACS-sorted repertoires.

From the 5' RACE reads, TCRdb called clonotypes with MiXCR, one entry per CDR3 protein. Here the sample spans a few hundred thousand distinct CDR3 sequences, 17% being singletons. Looked up from germline, CDR1 is DFQATT and CDR2 is SNEGSKA (reference sequence). The CDR3 is 15 amino acids. The V and J ends lost 3 bases and 0 bases, in that order; junction bases with no gene match: 3. The TCR was taken from a young man who received the YFV17D yellow fever vaccine. The gene calls are TRBV20-1 and TRBJ2-2, with 8 bases lining up with TRBD1. The source was PBMCs, collected 5 to 6 days after the first yellow fever vaccination. The DNA for the CDR3 is TGCAGTGCTAGGGACAGGGCCCCGAACACCGGGGAGCTGTTTTTT. Its protein is CSARDRAPNTGELFF.